A single sample is the source of the 15 T cell receptor beta chains below, sequenced in a study of cytomegalovirus exposure and HLA in healthy donors. The primer mix had 60 Vbeta and 13 Jbeta primers. Assay used: immunoSEQ multiplex PCR; TCRdb lists only in-frame clones, some missing. This table has about 160,000 clones, around 74% appearing once. Sequencing was performed on PBMCs. All receptors derive from a female donor in good health and CMV-seronegative.

V usage is TRBV27 and J usage is TRBJ2-5; 9 nucleotides match TRBD1. The CDR3 sequence is 15 residues long. The germline V gene encodes CDR1 MNHEY and CDR2 SMNVEV (reference sequence). After removal of 5 bases from V and 0 bases from J, the junction contained 4 bases not matched to a gene. CDR3 protein: CASSPGTGYQETQYF. The CDR3 DNA sequence: TGTGCCAGCAGTCCCGGGACAGGGTACCAAGAGACCCAGTACTTC.

A few counts support this clone. The chain carries TRBV9 and TRBJ2-7; no clear D gene. Germline CDR1 and CDR2: SGDLS and YYNGEE. CDR3 length: 14 amino acids. Trimming removed 0 bases from V and 0 bases from J, with 7 bases in between. The CDR3 nucleotides are TGTGCCAGCAGCGTAGGGGCCCTCTCCTACGAGCAGTACTTC. Protein: CASSVGALSYEQYF.

The chain uses TRBV28 and TRBJ2-1, with D possibly matching TRBD1 (6 bases). CDR1 is MDHEN and CDR2 is SYDVKM in the germline V gene. Trimming removed 5 bases at V and 9 bases at J, with 32 bases between. CDR3 length equals 19 residues. The CDR3 region is CASSHRAVGSSFVVGEQFF. The CDR3 nucleotides read TGTGCCAGCAGTCACAGGGCGGTTGGATCTAGCTTCGTCGTGGGTGAGCAGTTCTTC.

The chain combines TRBV6-5 with TRBJ1-5; D is unclear. Germline V gives CDR1 MNHEY, CDR2 SVGAGI. V shed 2 bases and J shed 6 bases, with 11 bases lying between them. The CDR3 length is 14 residues. In DNA form, the CDR3 reads TGTGCCAGCAGTTACGGCGAGGAAGGTCAGCCCCAGCATTTT. This codes for CASSYGEEGQPQHF.

The chain joins TRBV21-1 to TRBJ2-5; the table's D call TRBD2 went unverified against the DNA. TRBV21-1 is given as a pseudogene. CDR3 length: 15 amino acids. Here the CDR3 reads CASPACGGGQETQYF. The DNA of the CDR3 is TGTGCCAGCCCAGCATGCGGGGGCGGGCAAGAGACCCAGTACTTC.

V usage is TRBV11-1 and J usage is TRBJ1-1; D not resolved. V lost 0 bases and J 4 bases, leaving 9 bases between the germline ends. The CDR3 runs 14 residues. Germline V gene data show CDR1 as SGHAT and CDR2 as FQDESV (reference sequence). CDR3 sequence: CASSLALEGTEAFF. DNA for the CDR3: TGTGCCAGCAGCTTAGCTTTGGAGGGCACTGAAGCTTTCTTT.

This clone has just one count. The V and J genes are TRBV7-2 and TRBJ1-1; D not certain. Germline CDR1 and CDR2: SGHTA and FQGNSA. This CDR3 has 13 residues. The ends were cut back, 5 bases at V and 5 bases at J, with 12 bases in the middle. In DNA, the CDR3 is TGTGCCAGCAGCCGGGCCGCGGGGACTGAAGCTTTCTTT. As protein: CASSRAAGTEAFF.

The chain couples TRBV9 to TRBJ2-1, with D possibly TRBD2 on 6 matching bases. The CDR3 spans 15 residues. V was pared by 4 bases and J by 2 bases, with 13 bases between. Germline CDR1 is SGDLS and CDR2 is YYNGEE. CDR3 bases: TGTGCCAGCAGCCCCCAGCGGGCACCCTACAATGAGCAGTTCTTC. Translated: CASSPQRAPYNEQFF.

This clone was recorded only once. The chain recombines TRBV5-1 with TRBJ2-3, with 7 bases fitting TRBD2. V lost 0 bases to trimming and J lost 5 bases; unmatched junction nucleotides: 9. In germline, CDR1 is SGHRS, CDR2 YFSETQ. The CDR3 has 16 amino acids. The DNA of the CDR3 is TGCGCCAGCAGCTTGGCTGGGGGAGGGCAGGGAGATACGCAGTATTTT. As protein: CASSLAGGGQGDTQYF.

The chain combines TRBV2 with TRBJ2-5; D is unresolved. CDR3 length: 14 amino acids. Germline V gives CDR1 SNHLY, CDR2 FYNNEI. The V gene lost 6 bases and the J gene lost 1 base, with 12 bases spanning the gap. The CDR3 here is CASRANSIQETQYF. In DNA, the CDR3 is TGTGCCAGCAGGGCAAACAGTATCCAAGAGACCCAGTACTTC.

The gene calls are TRBV5-4 and TRBJ2-7; D remains ambiguous. Germline CDR1 and CDR2: SGHNT and YYREEE (reference sequence). This CDR3 region has 13 residues. Trimming took 0 bases from V and 5 from J, leaving 9 bases between them. CDR3 sequence reads: CASSLDTKDEQYF. DNA of the CDR3: TGTGCCAGCAGCTTGGATACAAAAGACGAGCAGTACTTC.

The chain recombines TRBV5-5 with TRBJ1-2, with D perhaps matching TRBD1 (5 bases). Germline lookup yields CDR1 SGHKS and CDR2 YYEKEE (reference sequence). The CDR3 runs 17 residues. Trimming removed 0 bases at V and 7 bases at J, with 22 bases between. This chain's CDR3 is CASSLVLAGPVEVGYTF. DNA for the CDR3: TGTGCCAGCAGCTTGGTATTGGCAGGGCCGGTTGAGGTTGGCTACACCTTC.

The gene calls are TRBV2 and TRBJ2-1, with 8 nucleotides matching TRBD2. Per germline, CDR1 SNHLY and CDR2 FYNNEI. The CDR3 is 13 residues long. The junction had 3 bases not matched to a gene; V was cut back by 3 bases and J by 8 bases. The CDR3 is CASSEGLGDEQFF. CDR3 in DNA: TGTGCCAGCAGTGAGGGACTAGGGGATGAGCAGTTCTTC.

V and J are TRBV6-4 and TRBJ1-6; the D gene is possibly TRBD1 (6 bases). Germline values: CDR1 MRHNA, CDR2 SNTAGT. V was shortened by 2 bases and J by 7 bases, with 6 bases between the two germline ends. The CDR3 extends over 13 amino acids. CDR3 DNA sequence: TGTGCCAGCAGTGACAGGGGGAATTCACCCCTCCACTTT. Translating it yields CASSDRGNSPLHF.

This chain joins TRBV2 and TRBJ2-2; 7 positions agree with TRBD1. J lost 1 base, V lost 5 bases, and 1 base had no gene match. CDR3 length: 14 residues. Germline CDR1 reads SNHLY; CDR2 reads FYNNEI. This chain's CDR3 is CASSWTGNTGELFF. The CDR3 region has the DNA TGTGCCAGCAGTTGGACAGGGAACACCGGGGAGCTGTTTTTT.